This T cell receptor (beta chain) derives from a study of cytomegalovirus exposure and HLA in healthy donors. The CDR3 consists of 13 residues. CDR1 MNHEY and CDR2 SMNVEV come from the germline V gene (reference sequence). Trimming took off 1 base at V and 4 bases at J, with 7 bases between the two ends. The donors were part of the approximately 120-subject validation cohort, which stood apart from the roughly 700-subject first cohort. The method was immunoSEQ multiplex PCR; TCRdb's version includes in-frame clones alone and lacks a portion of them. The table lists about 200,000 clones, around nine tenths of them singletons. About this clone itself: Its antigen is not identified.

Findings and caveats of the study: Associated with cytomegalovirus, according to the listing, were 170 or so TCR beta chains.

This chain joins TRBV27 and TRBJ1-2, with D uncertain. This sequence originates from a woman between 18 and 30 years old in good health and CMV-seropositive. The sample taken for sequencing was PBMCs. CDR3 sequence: CASSLWAGYGYTF. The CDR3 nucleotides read TGTGCCAGCAGTTTATGGGCGGGCTATGGCTACACCTTC.